The present TCR beta chain was sequenced within a study of T cell clusters in autoimmune cytopenias. About 37,500 genome equivalents of blood DNA were amplified for TRB. Overall study results and limits: Compared with active autoimmune hepatitis patients, healthy donors showed approximately 3.3-fold more exclusive TRB clusters. Primary autoimmune cytopenia patients appeared to lack physiological T cell clusters present in healthy donors.

The CDR3 consists of 12 residues. The germline CDR1 and CDR2 sequences are MGHDK and SYGVNS. This clonotype ranks as medium-sized (0.01 to 0.1%) in terms of frequency. No antigen is known for it. One tube held mixed TRB-A and TRB-B primer pools for touch-down PCR. TCRdb reprocessed the multiplex PCR reads, with one entry per CDR3 protein and no DNA. This sample contains around 530 distinct CDR3 sequences. These data were also filed under a second study, of T cell repertoires in aging, cancer and after chemotherapy. Per that study: Over several months to years, re-sampled healthy donor repertoires clearly shared clones. About 8.1 million TCR reads made up the full dataset.

Material: peripheral blood. The genes are TRBV25-1 and TRBJ1-2; without DNA, the TCRdb call of TRBD1 cannot be checked. This TCR came from a human donor in good health. The CDR3 sequence is CASSELGRGYTF.